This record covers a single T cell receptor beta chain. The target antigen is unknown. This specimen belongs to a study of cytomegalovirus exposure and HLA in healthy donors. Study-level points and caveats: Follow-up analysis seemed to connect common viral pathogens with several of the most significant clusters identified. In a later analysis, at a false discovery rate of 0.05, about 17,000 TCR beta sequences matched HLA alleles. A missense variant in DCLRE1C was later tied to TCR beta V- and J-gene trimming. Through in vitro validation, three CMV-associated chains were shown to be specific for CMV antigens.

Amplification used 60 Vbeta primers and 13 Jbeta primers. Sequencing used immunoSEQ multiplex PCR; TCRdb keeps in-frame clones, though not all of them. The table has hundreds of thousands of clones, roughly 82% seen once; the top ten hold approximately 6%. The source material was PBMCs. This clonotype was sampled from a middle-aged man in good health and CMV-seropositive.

The CDR3 coding sequence is TGTGCCAGCAGTTTATCTCTCTCTGGGGCCAACGTCCTGACTTTC. Protein product: CASSLSLSGANVLTF. The rearrangement uses TRBV27 and TRBJ2-6, with unresolved D. The germline V gene encodes CDR1 MNHEY and CDR2 SMNVEV (reference sequence). The CDR3 covers 15 residues. V lost 0 bases and J 0 bases, leaving 3 bases between the germline ends.